What follows describes a single T cell receptor (beta chain). The data belong to a study of blood T cell repertoires in COVID-19. Overall study: T cells, B-cell-depleted T cells, or PBMCs provided the cDNA or gDNA that served as material.

CDR3 length: 15 residues. V dropped 4 bases and J dropped 2 bases, with 14 bases sitting between them. Looked up from germline, CDR1 is MNHEY and CDR2 is SVGAGI. Original data processing: Reference gene primer amplification gave estimated nucleated cell counts. Some clones are missing from TCRdb's copy, which holds only in-frame ones; the method was immunoSEQ multiplex PCR. V and J calls and clone size are as listed in that table; D and trimming were resolved from the DNA. The table records some 110,000 clones, about 90% of them present only once. This sequence joins TRBV6-5 and TRBJ1-2; D is possibly TRBD1 (5 bases). This TCR derives from a human donor in a cohort sampled during active COVID-19. Sample: peripheral blood. The CDR3, as DNA: TGTGCCAGCAGTTTAAGGGCAGGGCCAAACTATGGCTACACCTTC. Translated, it gives CASSLRAGPNYGYTF.